This T cell receptor (beta chain) is from a study of CD8+CD57+ T cells in acquired aplastic anemia (dated by TCRdb to 2016 to 2018). Turning to the overall study: On average, sorted CD4+ and CD8+ cells yielded around 3.5 ug of extracted DNA, with a range of about 0.17 to 27.4 ug. Healthy donor samples averaged roughly 9.9 million reads for CD4+ and fewer than 12 million for CD8+ cells.

The study deep-sequenced TCR repertoires of sorted CD4+ and CD8+ blood T cells from severe aplastic anemia patients and healthy subjects. Ficoll-Paque density gradient centrifugation was used to isolate peripheral blood mononuclear cells. Before DNA extraction, CD4+ and CD8+ T cells were sorted by FACS or by magnetic beads. TCR beta VDJ combination and CDR3 sequence profiling used genomic DNA as the template. An Illumina HiSeq 2000 was the platform used for TCR repertoire sequencing. The authors' pipeline ran thus. Repertoires were assessed using TRBV/TRBJ rearrangement plots, CDR3 size and DJ length profiles, and Simpson's diversity index. Whichever DNA sequence was most abundant in the deep sequencing data was defined as the immunodominant clone. CDR3 amino acid sequences were checked for sharing across subjects and were also compared against the VDJdb database and published repertoires. In-frame beta chains were kept once TCRdb had trimmed the public reads at Q25 with fastp and called clones with MiXCR. For every CDR3 protein sequence, its rows merge into one entry that carries the most common genes and DNA. The V and J calls here are based on TCRdb, not the publication. The sample records 200,000 to 250,000 distinct CDR3 sequences, roughly 35% of which are singletons. The ten most abundant clones make up around 1.1% of the sample.

On this clonotype itself: Its antigen is not yet known. Base qualities are not recorded, but no much larger clone differs from it by a single base.

CDR1 and CDR2, looked up from the germline V gene, are MNHNS and SASEGT. V loses 6 bases of germline sequence and J loses 4 bases, and the interval between the two ends is 12 bases. Including cysteine and phenylalanine, the CDR3 has 13 amino acids. The retained sequence is limited to the CDR3, 39 bases, with the frame set at the first base. Results and caveats for the whole study, not just this receptor: Between patients and healthy controls, no significant difference in CD8+ Simpson's diversity was found (P=0.060). Although around 30 CD8+ CDR3 sequences were shared by patients and controls, these sequences appeared highly expressed in patients and within the immunodominant clones of patients.

Sequencing was performed on sorted CD4+, CD8+, or CD8+CD57+ T cells (not recorded which) from PBMCs. This receptor was identified in a human donor in good health, serving as a control. Here the chain combines TRBV6-1 and TRBJ1-2; the D gene is perhaps TRBD1, on 6 matching bases. DNA sequence: TGTGCCAGCAGACCCGGACAGATCTATGGCTACACCTTC. Its translation is CASRPGQIYGYTF.